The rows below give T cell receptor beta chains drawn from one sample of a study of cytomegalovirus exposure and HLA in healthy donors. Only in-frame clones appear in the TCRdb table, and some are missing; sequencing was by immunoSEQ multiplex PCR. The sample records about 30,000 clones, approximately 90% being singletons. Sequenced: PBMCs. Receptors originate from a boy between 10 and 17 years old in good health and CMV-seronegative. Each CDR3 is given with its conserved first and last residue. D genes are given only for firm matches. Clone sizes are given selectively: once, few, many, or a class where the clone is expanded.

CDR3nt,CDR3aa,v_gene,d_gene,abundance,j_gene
TGTGCCAGCAGCCAAGAGGCAGCGGGGAATGGGAATGAGCAGTTCTTC,CASSQEAAGNGNEQFF,TRBV14,TRBD2,.,TRBJ2-1
TGTGCCAGCAGCTTATACGGGGGGTACAATGAGCAGTTCTTC,CASSLYGGYNEQFF,TRBV7-3,TRBD2,.,TRBJ2-1
TGCAGCGCCCGTGTCGCCCTAAATTACGAGCAGTACTTC,CSARVALNYEQYF,TRBV29-1,.,once,TRBJ2-7
TGTGCCAGCAGGGACACTAGCGGGGGCCTCCCGGATACGCAGTATTTT,CASRDTSGGLPDTQYF,TRBV2,TRBD2,.,TRBJ2-3
TGCGCCAGCCGGGGGGGGGCTGGGGCCAACGTCCTGACTTTC,CASRGGAGANVLTF,TRBV5-1,TRBD2,.,TRBJ2-6
TGCGCCAGCAGCCAAGAAGCAGGGGCTGGGGCCAACGTCCTGACTTTC,CASSQEAGAGANVLTF,TRBV4-3,.,.,TRBJ2-6
TGTGCCAGTAGTATGACTAGCGGGGGGTTTGAGACCCAGTACTTC,CASSMTSGGFETQYF,TRBV19,TRBD2,few,TRBJ2-5
TGTGCCAGCAGTCACTGGACTAGCGGGCGCCATTCGATCTACGAGCAGTACTTC,CASSHWTSGRHSIYEQYF,TRBV27,TRBD2,once,TRBJ2-7
TGTGCCAGCAGCCAAGACTACAGGGGCCTATCCTACGAGCAGTACTTC,CASSQDYRGLSYEQYF,TRBV4-2,TRBD1,.,TRBJ2-7
TGTGCCACCGGAATCCAGGTGGACTATGGCTACACCTTC,CATGIQVDYGYTF,TRBV6-1,.,.,TRBJ1-2
TGTGCCAGCAGTTACGAGAGAGGAAATCAGCCCCAGCATTTT,CASSYERGNQPQHF,TRBV6-5,.,few,TRBJ1-5
TGTGCCAGCAGCTTATGGACAGTCCAAGAGACCCAGTACTTC,CASSLWTVQETQYF,TRBV7-9,.,once,TRBJ2-5
TGTGCCATCAGTGGGGTGCGGGGGGGCCCCAATGAGCAGTTCTTC,CAISGVRGGPNEQFF,TRBV10-3,TRBD2,.,TRBJ2-1
TGTGCCAGCAGTGAATCGGCCCATGGGTCCGGGGAGACCCAGTACTTC,CASSESAHGSGETQYF,TRBV25-1,.,.,TRBJ2-5
TGTGCCAGCAGTGAACAGGGGTCCGGGGAGCTGTTTTTT,CASSEQGSGELFF,TRBV2,.,.,TRBJ2-2
TGTGCCAGCAGTCCCTTGGGGGCAGGGGATATGAACTATGGCTACACCTTC,CASSPLGAGDMNYGYTF,TRBV28,.,.,TRBJ1-2
TGTGCCAGCAGTCCTGGGACAAAATCTACAGATACGCAGTATTTT,CASSPGTKSTDTQYF,TRBV2,.,.,TRBJ2-3
TGTGCCACCAGCTCGGGACAGAGAAATGAAAAACTGTTTTTT,CATSSGQRNEKLFF,TRBV15,TRBD1,.,TRBJ1-4
TGTGCCAGCAGATCGGGACTGGGCTACGAGCAGTACTTC,CASRSGLGYEQYF,TRBV6-5,.,.,TRBJ2-7
TGTGCCAGCAGCATACCCGGGACTAGCCAGACCCAGTACTTC,CASSIPGTSQTQYF,TRBV7-9,TRBD2,.,TRBJ2-5
TGTGCCAGCAGACAGGGGGCGGGCGGTGAAAAACTGTTTTTT,CASRQGAGGEKLFF,TRBV7-2,TRBD1,.,TRBJ1-4
TGTGCCAGCAGCCGGGACAGCAGCTCCTACGAGCAGTACTTC,CASSRDSSSYEQYF,TRBV5-4,TRBD1,.,TRBJ2-7
TGTGCCAGCAGCCTGACTAGAGACTCTAGCACAGATACGCAGTATTTT,CASSLTRDSSTDTQYF,TRBV7-3,.,.,TRBJ2-3
TGTGCCAGCAGCCCCGGGGACAGCCAAGAGACCCAGTACTTC,CASSPGDSQETQYF,TRBV11-3,TRBD1,.,TRBJ2-5
TGTGCCAGTAGTTTATTCGGGACAGGGGATTTTCAGCCCCAGCATTTT,CASSLFGTGDFQPQHF,TRBV19,TRBD1,once,TRBJ1-5
TGTGCCAGCAGCCCGACAGGGGGTAATGAAAAACTGTTTTTT,CASSPTGGNEKLFF,TRBV7-9,TRBD1,.,TRBJ1-4
TGCGCCAGCAGCATACAGGGAATCGGAAACGAGCAGTACTTC,CASSIQGIGNEQYF,TRBV5-1,.,few,TRBJ2-7
TGTGCCAGTAGGGGCCGGGACAGGGAGCCAAATTCACCCCTCCACTTT,CASRGRDREPNSPLHF,TRBV19,TRBD1,.,TRBJ1-6
TGTGCCAGCAGCAAACCCCGGACAGGGACGGGTTACAATGAGCAGTTCTTC,CASSKPRTGTGYNEQFF,TRBV7-9,TRBD1,.,TRBJ2-1
TGTGCCAGCAGCTTCGGACTGTTGAGGGCTTTCTTT,CASSFGLLRAFF,TRBV7-2,.,.,TRBJ1-1
TGTGCCAGCAAACAGGGTACGGAGCCCCAGCATTTT,CASKQGTEPQHF,TRBV28,.,.,TRBJ1-5
TGTGCTAGTGGTTTGCCGTCGGGGGGAGGGCAGTTCTTC,CASGLPSGGGQFF,TRBV12-5,TRBD2,.,TRBJ2-1
TGTGCCAGCAGCTTAGTCTCAGGGGTTTGTGGCTACACCTTC,CASSLVSGVCGYTF,TRBV7-9,.,.,TRBJ1-2
TGTGCCAGTAGTATAGATCAGGGGATCCAGCCCCAGCATTTT,CASSIDQGIQPQHF,TRBV19,.,once,TRBJ1-5
TGCAGCGTTGTTTCGGTATGGAGAGATACGCAGTATTTT,CSVVSVWRDTQYF,TRBV29-1,.,.,TRBJ2-3
TGCGCCAGCAGCCAAGATGACCAAGGACAGGAACCCCCTAATTCACCCCTCCACTTT,CASSQDDQGQEPPNSPLHF,TRBV4-1,TRBD1,few,TRBJ1-6
TGCGCCAGCAGCTTTGGCGGGGCCACCACAGATACGCAGTATTTT,CASSFGGATTDTQYF,TRBV5-1,.,.,TRBJ2-3